This T cell receptor (beta chain) was identified during a study of cytomegalovirus exposure and HLA in healthy donors. With 60 Vbeta and 13 Jbeta primers, the PCR was carried out. The assay was immunoSEQ multiplex PCR, and TCRdb's table has in-frame clones only and misses some. The table includes roughly 80,000 clones, roughly 80% detected once. The ends were cut back, 1 base at V and 6 bases at J, with 19 bases in the middle. CDR3 length: 16 residues. Germline V gene lookup returns CDR1 SGHRS and CDR2 YFSETQ. The source is a male donor in good health and CMV-seronegative. The chain couples TRBV5-1 to TRBJ1-2, with D perhaps matching TRBD1 (5 bases). Sample: PBMCs. The CDR3 bases are TGCGCCAGCAGCTTGACAGGAAACAACTATGGGGATGGCTACACCTTC. Translating gives CASSLTGNNYGDGYTF.